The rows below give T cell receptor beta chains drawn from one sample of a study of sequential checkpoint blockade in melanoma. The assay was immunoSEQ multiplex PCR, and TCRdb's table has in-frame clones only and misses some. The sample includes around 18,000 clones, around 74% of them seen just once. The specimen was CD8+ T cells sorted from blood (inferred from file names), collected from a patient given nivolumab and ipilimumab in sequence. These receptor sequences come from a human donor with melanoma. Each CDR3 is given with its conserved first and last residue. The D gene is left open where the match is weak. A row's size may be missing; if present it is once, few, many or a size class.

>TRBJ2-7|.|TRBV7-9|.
CASSLALGTSYEQYF
TGTGCCAGCAGCTTAGCACTAGGCACCTCCTACGAGCAGTACTTC
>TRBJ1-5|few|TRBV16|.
CASSHGRGGNQPQHF
TGTGCCAGCAGCCATGGCAGGGGCGGCAATCAGCCCCAGCATTTT
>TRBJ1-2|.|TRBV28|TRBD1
CASSPDDRVGYTF
TGTGCCAGCAGCCCTGACGACAGGGTAGGCTACACCTTC
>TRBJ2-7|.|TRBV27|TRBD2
CASSFGIRGGEQYF
TGTGCCAGCAGTTTCGGGATTCGGGGGGGCGAGCAGTACTTC
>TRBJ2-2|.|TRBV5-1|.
CASSLASLNTGELFF
TGCGCCAGCAGCTTGGCGTCTTTGAACACCGGGGAGCTGTTTTTT
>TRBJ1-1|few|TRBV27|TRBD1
CASSLAPDRAARAFF
TGTGCCAGCAGTCTCGCCCCAGACAGGGCGGCTAGAGCTTTCTTT
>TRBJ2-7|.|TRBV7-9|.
CASSPDWNYEQYF
TGTGCCAGCAGCCCGGACTGGAATTACGAGCAGTACTTC
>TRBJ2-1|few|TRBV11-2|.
CASSLGTGLDEQFF
TGTGCCAGCAGCTTAGGAACAGGGTTAGATGAGCAGTTCTTC
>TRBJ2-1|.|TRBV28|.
CASSLFSTYNEQFF
TGTGCCAGCAGTTTATTTTCCACCTACAATGAGCAGTTCTTC
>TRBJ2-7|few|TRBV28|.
CASSPMSNEQYF
TGTGCCAGCAGTCCTATGTCCAACGAGCAGTACTTC
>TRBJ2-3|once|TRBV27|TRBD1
CASSLTGGHTDTQYF
TGTGCCAGCAGTCTCACAGGGGGCCACACAGATACGCAGTATTTT